The present TCR beta chain was sequenced within a study of blood T cell repertoires in COVID-19 (dated by TCRdb to the early 2020s). In terms of the full investigation: Samples from collaborators originated in the United States, Italy and Spain and spanned both the acute and convalescent phases of COVID-19. A freely available public database, intended as a resource for researchers studying the immune response to SARS-CoV-2, is where the repertoires were released. The prospective study material was composed of cDNA or gDNA derived from T cells, B-cell-depleted T cells, or PBMCs. Subjects who had been exposed to COVID-19, were actively infected with it, or had recovered from it provided the deeply sampled blood TCRbeta repertoires that made up the dataset. A de-identified subject ID, COVID-19 status, age in years and sex were almost always included in the sample metadata. Where HLA class I and class II types were available, the types were taken from metadata supplied by the sample provider, not from assay-based typing. The samples were drawn from the first 160 participants of the ongoing ImmuneRACE study and from over 950 subjects provided by 6 global collaborators.

The CDR3 numbers 15 residues from cysteine through phenylalanine. Only the CDR3 part of the read is kept: 45 bases, read in frame from the first base. CDR1 and CDR2 were assigned from the germline V gene as MDHEN and SYDVKM. V and J lose 6 bases and 0 bases, and a span of 12 bases separates them. Summary of the overall study and its limitations: Clinical and demographic metadata were provided uncurated, with the amount varying by source and participant.

Concerning this clone itself: It has no known antigen specificity. No qualities accompany the bases; no much larger clone lies one base away.

TCRbeta CDR3 regions were amplified from genomic DNA by means of the immunoSEQ Assay, a bias-controlled multiplex PCR. Under the source paper's analysis protocol: The number of nucleated cells in each sample was estimated by amplification of reference gene primers within the assay. To quantify the absolute abundance of each unique TCRbeta CDR3 rearrangement, sequence reads were collapsed and filtered. For each sample, productive Simpson clonality was calculated as the square root of Simpson's diversity index over productive rearrangements. TCRdb re-hosts the immuneACCESS table, in-frame sequences only. Its copies lack some clones; in the studies checked, an unresolved V gene accounts for under half of them, and the cause for the rest is not known. That table furnishes V, J and clone size, whereas the DNA furnished D and trimming. For this sample the table gives about 270,000 clones, of which roughly 88% were detected only once. The ten largest clonotypes hold 2.3% of the sample.

In the prospective study, participants were about 18 to 100 years old, resided in 24 geographic areas of the United States, and were enrolled through a virtual design. In the prospective study, cohorts were assigned on the basis of participant-reported clinical history obtained from a screening survey and a study questionnaire. In the prospective study, mobile phlebotomists collected whole blood, serum and a nasopharyngeal or oropharyngeal swab from each participant. Over a roughly 2-month period, participants in the prospective study had the option of providing additional blood draws and questionnaires. Blood samples from the prospective study were shipped frozen or at room temperature prior to DNA extraction.

Sequenced: PBMCs or T cells enriched from blood (not recorded which). The sequence links TRBV28 to TRBJ1-3; perhaps TRBD1 is the D gene, with 6 bases matching. The sequence was obtained from a woman aged 40 to 50 with acute COVID-19. The nucleotides are TGTGCCAGCAGGGACAGCCTTTCCTCTGGAAACACCATATATTTT. Protein translation: CASRDSLSSGNTIYF. The full variable domain, with segments outside the CDR3 supplied by the reference TRBV28 and TRBJ1-3 proteins, appears as DVKVTQSSRYLVKRTGEKVFLECVQDMDHENMFWYRQDPGLGLRLIYFSYDVKMKEKGDIPEGYSVSREKKERFSLILESASTNQTSMYLCASRDSLSSGNTIYFGEGSWLTVV.